This T cell receptor (beta chain) derives from a study of STAT5B mutations in CD4+ large granular lymphocyte leukemia. Study details: Among healthy donors, a particular HLA allele went with more CDR3 'QG' motifs.

Trimming stripped 0 bases from V and 7 bases from J, with 17 bases between. The CDR3 has 17 residues. CDR1 and CDR2 (germline): SGDLS, YYNGEE. Repertoires were generated with immunoSEQ multiplex PCR, while TCRdb's copy carries only in-frame clones and drops some. This sample yields about 40,000 clones, of which roughly 83% are seen a single time; approximately 0.32% belongs to the top ten. The sequence was collected from a human donor in good health. Sequencing was performed on CD4+ T cells from blood buffy coats. The chain recombines TRBV9 with TRBJ1-6; TRBD1 might be the D (5 bases). The CDR3 DNA sequence: TGTGCCAGCAGCGTAGGGGCAGGGTATACCCGAAATTCACCCCTCCACTTT. It specifies CASSVGAGYTRNSPLHF.